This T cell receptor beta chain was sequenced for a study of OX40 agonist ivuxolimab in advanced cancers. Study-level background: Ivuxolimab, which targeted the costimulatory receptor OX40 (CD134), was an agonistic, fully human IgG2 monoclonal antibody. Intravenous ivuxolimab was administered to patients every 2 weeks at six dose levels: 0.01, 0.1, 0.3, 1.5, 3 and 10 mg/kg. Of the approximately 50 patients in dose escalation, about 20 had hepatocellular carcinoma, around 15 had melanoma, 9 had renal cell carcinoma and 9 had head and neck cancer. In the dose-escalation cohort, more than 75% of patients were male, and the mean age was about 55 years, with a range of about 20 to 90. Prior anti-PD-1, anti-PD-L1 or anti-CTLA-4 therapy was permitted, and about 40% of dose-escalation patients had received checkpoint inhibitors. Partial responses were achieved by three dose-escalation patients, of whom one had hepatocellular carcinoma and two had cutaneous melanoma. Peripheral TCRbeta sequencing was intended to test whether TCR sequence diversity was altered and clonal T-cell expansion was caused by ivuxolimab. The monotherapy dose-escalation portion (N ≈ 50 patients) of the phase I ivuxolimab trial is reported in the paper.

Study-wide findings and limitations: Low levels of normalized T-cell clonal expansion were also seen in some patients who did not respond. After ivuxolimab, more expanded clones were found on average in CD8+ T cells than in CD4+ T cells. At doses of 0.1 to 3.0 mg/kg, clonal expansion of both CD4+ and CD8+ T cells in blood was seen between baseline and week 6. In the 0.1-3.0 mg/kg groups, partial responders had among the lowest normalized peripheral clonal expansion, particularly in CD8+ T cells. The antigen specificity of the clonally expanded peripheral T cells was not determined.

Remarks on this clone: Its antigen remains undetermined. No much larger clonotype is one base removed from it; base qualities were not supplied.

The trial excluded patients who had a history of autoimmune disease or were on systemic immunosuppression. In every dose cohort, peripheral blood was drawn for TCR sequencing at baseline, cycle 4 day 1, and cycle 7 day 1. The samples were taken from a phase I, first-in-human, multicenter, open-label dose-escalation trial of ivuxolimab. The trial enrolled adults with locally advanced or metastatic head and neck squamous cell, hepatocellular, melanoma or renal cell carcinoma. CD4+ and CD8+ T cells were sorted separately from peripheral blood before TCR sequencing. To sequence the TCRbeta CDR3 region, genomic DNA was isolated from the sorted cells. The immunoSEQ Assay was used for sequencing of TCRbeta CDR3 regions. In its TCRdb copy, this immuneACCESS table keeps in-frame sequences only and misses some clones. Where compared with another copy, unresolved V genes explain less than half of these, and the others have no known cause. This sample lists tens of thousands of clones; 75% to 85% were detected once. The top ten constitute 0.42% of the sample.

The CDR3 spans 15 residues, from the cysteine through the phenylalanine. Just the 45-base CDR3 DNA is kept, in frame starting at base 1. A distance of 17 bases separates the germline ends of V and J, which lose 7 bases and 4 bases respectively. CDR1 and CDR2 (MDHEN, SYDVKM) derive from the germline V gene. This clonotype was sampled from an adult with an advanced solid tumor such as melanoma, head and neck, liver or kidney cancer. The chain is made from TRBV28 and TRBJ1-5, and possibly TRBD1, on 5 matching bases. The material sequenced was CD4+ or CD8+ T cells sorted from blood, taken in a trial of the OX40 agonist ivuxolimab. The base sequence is TGTGCCAGCATCCGAGGGGCGGCCAAGAATCAGCCCCAGCATTTT. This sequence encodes CASIRGAAKNQPQHF.